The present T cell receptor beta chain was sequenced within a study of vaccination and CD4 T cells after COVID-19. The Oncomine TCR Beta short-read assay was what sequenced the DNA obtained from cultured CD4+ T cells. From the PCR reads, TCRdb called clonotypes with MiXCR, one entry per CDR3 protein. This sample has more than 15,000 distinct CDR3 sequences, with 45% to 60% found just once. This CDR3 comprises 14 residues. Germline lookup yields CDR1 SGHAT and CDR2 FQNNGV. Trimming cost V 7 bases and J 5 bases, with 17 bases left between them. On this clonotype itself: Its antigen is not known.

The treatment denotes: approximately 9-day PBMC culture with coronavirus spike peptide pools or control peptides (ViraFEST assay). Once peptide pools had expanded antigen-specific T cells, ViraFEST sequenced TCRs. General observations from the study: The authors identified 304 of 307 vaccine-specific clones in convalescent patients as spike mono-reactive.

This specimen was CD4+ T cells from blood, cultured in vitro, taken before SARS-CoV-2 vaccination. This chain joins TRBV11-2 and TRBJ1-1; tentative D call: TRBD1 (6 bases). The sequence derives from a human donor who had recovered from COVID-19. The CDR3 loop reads CASTLRGALTEAFF. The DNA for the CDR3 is TGTGCCAGCACACTCCGGGGGGCGCTTACTGAAGCTTTCTTT.